The subject of this entry is one TCR beta chain. The sample comes from a study of regulatory T cells in long-lasting Graves disease. The time point was: newly diagnosed GD, antithyroid drugs for less than 3 months. PBMC-extracted RNA yielded the TCR library. The source of the patients was an endocrinology department in Xi'an, China. Germline-derived CDR1 and CDR2 are SNHLY and FYNNEI. V dropped 7 bases and J dropped 1 base, with 8 bases sitting between them. The CDR3 length is 13 residues. TCR beta libraries were built with iRepertoire HTBI primers and Arm-PCR of CDR3 regions. TCRdb reanalysed the multiplex PCR reads using MiXCR and keeps one entry per CDR3 protein. Among 620,000 or so distinct CDR3 sequences, under 20% were seen once, and the ten largest hold around 19%. The data were also submitted as part of a second study, on T cells in Graves' hyperthyroidism and ophthalmopathy. That study reports: The TCR CDR3 was amplified in a first-round RT-PCR using the HTBI primer set.

The starting material was peripheral blood mononuclear cells (PBMCs), obtained at new diagnosis, from a patient treated with antithyroid drugs. V is TRBV2 and J is TRBJ1-5; no reliable D call. This receptor was obtained from a woman under 40 with Graves disease. The CDR3 loop reads CASTRASNQPQHF. In nucleotides, the CDR3 is TGTGCCAGCACCCGGGCGAGCAATCAGCCCCAGCATTTT.